This T cell receptor beta chain appears in the sequencing data of a study of OX40 agonist ivuxolimab in advanced cancers. General study results and limits: No antigen was identified for the clonally expanded peripheral T cells. On average, CD8+ T cells had more expanded clones than CD4+.

The CDR3 is 15 amino acids. Trimming removed 4 bases at V and 3 bases at J, with 15 bases between. Germline CDR1 reads MGHDK; CDR2 reads SYGVNS. The table lists this clone with a count of one. Its antigen is unidentified. Here immunoSEQ multiplex PCR was the method, and the copy in TCRdb shows in-frame clones only, minus some. In the table there are tens of thousands of clones, 80% to 90% of which are singletons. The genes are TRBV25-1 and TRBJ1-1, with D possibly being TRBD1 (6 bases). The input for sequencing was CD4+ or CD8+ T cells sorted from blood, taken in a trial of the OX40 agonist ivuxolimab. This clonotype was obtained from an adult with an advanced solid tumor such as melanoma, head and neck, liver or kidney cancer. The chain's CDR3 is CASSGGGSMDTEAFF. Here the CDR3 DNA reads TGTGCCAGCAGTGGAGGGGGGAGCATGGACACTGAAGCTTTCTTT.